This T cell receptor (beta chain) was retrieved from a study of blood T cell repertoires in COVID-19. CDR1 and CDR2 (germline): SGHRS, YFSETQ. The V end was cut by 4 bases, the J end by 1 base, with 11 bases between. The CDR3 loop spans 14 amino acids. Profiling relied on immunoSEQ multiplex PCR, and the TCRdb table lists in-frame clones only, not all of them. Among 70,000 or so clones listed, about nine tenths were seen once. The specimen sequenced was peripheral blood. The origin of this receptor is a woman older than 75 with active COVID-19. The genes are TRBV5-1 and TRBJ1-1; weak D call: TRBD1 (5 bases). The CDR3 DNA is TGCGCCAGCAGCACTTTGGACAAGAACACTGAAGCTTTCTTT. It specifies CASSTLDKNTEAFF.